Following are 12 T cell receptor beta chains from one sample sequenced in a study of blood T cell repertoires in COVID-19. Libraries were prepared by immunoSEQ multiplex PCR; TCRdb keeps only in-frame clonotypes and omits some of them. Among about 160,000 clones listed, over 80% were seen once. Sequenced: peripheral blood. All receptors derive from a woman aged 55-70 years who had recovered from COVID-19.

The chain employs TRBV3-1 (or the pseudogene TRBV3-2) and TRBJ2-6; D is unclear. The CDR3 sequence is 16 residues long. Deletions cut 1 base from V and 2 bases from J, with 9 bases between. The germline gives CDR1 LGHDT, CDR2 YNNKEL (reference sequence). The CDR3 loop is CASSQGFSAGANVLTF. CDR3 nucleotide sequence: TGTGCCAGCAGCCAAGGATTTTCAGCTGGGGCCAACGTCCTGACTTTC.

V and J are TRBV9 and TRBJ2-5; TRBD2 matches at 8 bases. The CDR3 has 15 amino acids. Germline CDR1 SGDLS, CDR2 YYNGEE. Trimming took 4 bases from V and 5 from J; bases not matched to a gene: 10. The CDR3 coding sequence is TGTGCCAGCAGCCCACCCGGGACTAGTATCGAGACCCAGTACTTC. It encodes CASSPPGTSIETQYF.

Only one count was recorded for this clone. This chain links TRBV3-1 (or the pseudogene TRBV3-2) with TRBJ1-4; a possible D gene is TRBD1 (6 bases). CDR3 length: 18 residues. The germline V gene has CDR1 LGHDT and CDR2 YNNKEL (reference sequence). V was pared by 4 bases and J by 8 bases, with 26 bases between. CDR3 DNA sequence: TGTGCCAGCAGCCCAATCCCCCCACGAACAGGGTCTCGGGAAAAACTGTTTTTT. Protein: CASSPIPPRTGSREKLFF.

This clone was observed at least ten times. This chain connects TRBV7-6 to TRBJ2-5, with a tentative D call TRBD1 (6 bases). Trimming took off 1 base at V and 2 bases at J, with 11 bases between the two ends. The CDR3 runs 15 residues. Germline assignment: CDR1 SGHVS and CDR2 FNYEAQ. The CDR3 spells CASSLETGVQETQYF. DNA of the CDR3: TGTGCCAGCAGCTTAGAGACAGGTGTACAAGAGACCCAGTACTTC.

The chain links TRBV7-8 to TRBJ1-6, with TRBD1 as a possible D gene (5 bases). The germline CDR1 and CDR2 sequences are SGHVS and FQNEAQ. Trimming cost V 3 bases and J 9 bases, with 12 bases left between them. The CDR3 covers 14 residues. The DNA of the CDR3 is TGTGCCAGCAGCTTGGGGGGGATGGGTTCACCCCTCCACTTT. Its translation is CASSLGGMGSPLHF.

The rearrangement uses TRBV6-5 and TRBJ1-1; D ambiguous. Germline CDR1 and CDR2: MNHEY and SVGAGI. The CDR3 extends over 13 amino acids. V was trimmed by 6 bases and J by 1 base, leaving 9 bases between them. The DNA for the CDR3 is TGTGCCAGCAGCCCCGCCGGGAACACTGAAGCTTTCTTT. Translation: CASSPAGNTEAFF.

This chain's CDR3 is CASSLTGDRNQPQHF. The CDR3 coding sequence is TGTGCCAGCAGCTTAACCGGGGATCGCAATCAGCCCCAGCATTTT. The V and J genes are TRBV7-3 and TRBJ1-5; D ambiguous. Germline CDR1 and CDR2: SGHTA and FQGTGA. The V end lost 0 bases, the J end lost 2 bases, and 8 bases lay between the germline ends. The CDR3 has 15 residues.

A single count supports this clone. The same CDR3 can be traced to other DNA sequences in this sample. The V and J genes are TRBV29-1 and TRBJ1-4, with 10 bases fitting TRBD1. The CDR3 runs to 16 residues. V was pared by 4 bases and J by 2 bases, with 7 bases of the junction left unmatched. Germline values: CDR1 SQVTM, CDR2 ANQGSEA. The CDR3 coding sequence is TGCAGCGTTGTGACAGGGGGCAGTTCGACTAATGAAAAACTGTTTTTT. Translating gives CSVVTGGSSTNEKLFF.

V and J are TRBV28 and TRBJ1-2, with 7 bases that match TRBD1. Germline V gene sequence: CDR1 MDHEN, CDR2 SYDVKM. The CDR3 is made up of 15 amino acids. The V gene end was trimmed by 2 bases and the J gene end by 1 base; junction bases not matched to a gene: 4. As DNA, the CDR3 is TGTGCCAGCAGTTTAATGGCAGGGGGTAACTATGGCTACACCTTC. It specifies CASSLMAGGNYGYTF.

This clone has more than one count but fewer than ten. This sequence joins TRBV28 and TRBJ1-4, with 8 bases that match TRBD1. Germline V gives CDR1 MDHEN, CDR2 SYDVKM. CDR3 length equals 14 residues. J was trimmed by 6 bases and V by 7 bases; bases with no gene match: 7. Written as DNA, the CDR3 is TGTGCCAGCACTAGGACAGGGAGGGATGAAAAACTGTTTTTT. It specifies CASTRTGRDEKLFF.

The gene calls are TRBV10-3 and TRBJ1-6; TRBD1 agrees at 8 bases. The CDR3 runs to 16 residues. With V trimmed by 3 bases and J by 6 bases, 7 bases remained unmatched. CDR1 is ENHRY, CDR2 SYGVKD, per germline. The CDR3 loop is CAISEGTGQGNSPLHF. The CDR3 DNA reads TGTGCCATCAGTGAAGGGACAGGTCAAGGTAATTCACCCCTCCACTTT.

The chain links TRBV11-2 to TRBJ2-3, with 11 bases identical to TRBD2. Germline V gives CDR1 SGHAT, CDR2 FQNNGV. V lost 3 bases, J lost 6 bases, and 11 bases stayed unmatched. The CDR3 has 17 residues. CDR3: CASSFPLAGGLLDTQYF. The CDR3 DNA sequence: TGTGCCAGCAGCTTCCCTTTAGCGGGGGGGCTCCTGGATACGCAGTATTTT.